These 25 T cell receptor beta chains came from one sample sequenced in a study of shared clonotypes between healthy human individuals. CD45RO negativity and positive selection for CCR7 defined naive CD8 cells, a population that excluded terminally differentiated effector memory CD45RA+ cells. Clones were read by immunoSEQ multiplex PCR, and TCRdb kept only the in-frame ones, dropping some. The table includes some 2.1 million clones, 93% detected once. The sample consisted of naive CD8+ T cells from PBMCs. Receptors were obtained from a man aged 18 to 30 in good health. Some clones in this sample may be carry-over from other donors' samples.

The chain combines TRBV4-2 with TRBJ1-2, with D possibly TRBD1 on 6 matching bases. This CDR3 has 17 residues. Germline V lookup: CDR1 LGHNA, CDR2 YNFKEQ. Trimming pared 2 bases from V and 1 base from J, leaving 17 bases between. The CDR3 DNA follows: TGTGCCAGCAGCCAACTTCGCCGGGACAAAATTAACTATGGCTACACCTTC. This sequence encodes CASSQLRRDKINYGYTF.

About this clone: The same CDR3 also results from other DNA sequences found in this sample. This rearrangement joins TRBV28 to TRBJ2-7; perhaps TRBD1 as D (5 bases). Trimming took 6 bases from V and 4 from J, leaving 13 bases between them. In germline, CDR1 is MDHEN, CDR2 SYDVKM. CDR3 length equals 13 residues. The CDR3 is CASRGRSSYEQYF. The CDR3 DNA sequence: TGTGCCAGCAGGGGGCGATCCTCGTACGAGCAGTACTTC.

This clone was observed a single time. CDR3 protein: CASSGDYYGYTF. CDR3 DNA: TGTGCCAGCAGTGGGGACTACTATGGCTACACCTTC. The chain joins TRBV6-1 to TRBJ1-2, with D tentatively TRBD1 (5 bases). The germline V gene has CDR1 MNHNS and CDR2 SASEGT. There are 12 residues in the CDR3. V was clipped by 4 bases and J by 3 bases, with 6 bases between them.

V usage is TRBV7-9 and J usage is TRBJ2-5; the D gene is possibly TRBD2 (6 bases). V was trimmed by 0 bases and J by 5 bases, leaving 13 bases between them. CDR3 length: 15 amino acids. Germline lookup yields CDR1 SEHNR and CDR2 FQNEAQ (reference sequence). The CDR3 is CASSLASGGLETQYF. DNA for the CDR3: TGTGCCAGCAGCTTAGCTTCAGGAGGGTTGGAGACCCAGTACTTC.

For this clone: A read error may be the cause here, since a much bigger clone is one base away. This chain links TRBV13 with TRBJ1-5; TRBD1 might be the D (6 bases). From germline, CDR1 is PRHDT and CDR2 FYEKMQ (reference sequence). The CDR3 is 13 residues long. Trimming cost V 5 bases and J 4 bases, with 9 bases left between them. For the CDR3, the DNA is TGTGCCAGCAGCGGAGGGGGGAATCAGCCCCAGCATTTT. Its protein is CASSGGGNQPQHF.

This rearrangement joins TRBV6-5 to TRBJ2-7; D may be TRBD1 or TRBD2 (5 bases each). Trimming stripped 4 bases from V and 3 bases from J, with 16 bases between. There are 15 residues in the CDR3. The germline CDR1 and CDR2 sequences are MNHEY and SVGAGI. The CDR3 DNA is TGTGCCAGCAGTTCCCCACGGGACGGACTCTACGAGCAGTACTTC. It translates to CASSSPRDGLYEQYF.

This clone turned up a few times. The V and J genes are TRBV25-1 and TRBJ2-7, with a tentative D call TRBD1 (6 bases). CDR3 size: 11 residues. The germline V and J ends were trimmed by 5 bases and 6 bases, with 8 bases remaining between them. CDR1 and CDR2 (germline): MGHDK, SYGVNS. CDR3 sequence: CASSQGLEQYF. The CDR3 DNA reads TGTGCCAGCAGTCAGGGGCTCGAGCAGTACTTC.

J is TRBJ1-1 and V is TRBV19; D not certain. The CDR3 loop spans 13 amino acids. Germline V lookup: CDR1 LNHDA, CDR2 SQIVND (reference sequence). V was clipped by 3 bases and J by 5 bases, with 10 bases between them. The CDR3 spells CASSIFVATEAFF. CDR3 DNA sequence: TGTGCCAGTAGTATCTTTGTGGCGACTGAAGCTTTCTTT.

This CDR3 reads CASSPPDEAFF. CDR3 coding DNA: TGTGCCAGTAGTCCCCCGGATGAAGCTTTCTTT. V is TRBV19 and J is TRBJ1-1; no clear D. Trimming removed 5 bases from V and 7 bases from J, with 8 bases in between. This CDR3 is built from 11 residues. The germline V gene has CDR1 LNHDA and CDR2 SQIVND (reference sequence).

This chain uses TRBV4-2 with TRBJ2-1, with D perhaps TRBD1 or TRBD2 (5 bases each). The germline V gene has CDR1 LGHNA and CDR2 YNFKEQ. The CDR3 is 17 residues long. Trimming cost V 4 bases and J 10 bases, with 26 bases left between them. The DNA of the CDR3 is TGTGCCAGCAGCCCTACGGAAGGGCGGGTGGGGGTTGAAGAGCAGTTCTTC. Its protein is CASSPTEGRVGVEEQFF.

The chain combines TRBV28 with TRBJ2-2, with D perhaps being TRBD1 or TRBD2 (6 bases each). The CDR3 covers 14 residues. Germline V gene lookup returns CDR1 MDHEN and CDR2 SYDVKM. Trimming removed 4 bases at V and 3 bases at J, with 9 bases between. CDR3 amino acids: CASSSGADTGELFF. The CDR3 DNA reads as TGTGCCAGCAGTTCGGGGGCAGACACCGGGGAGCTGTTTTTT. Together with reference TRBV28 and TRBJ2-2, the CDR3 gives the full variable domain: DVKVTQSSRYLVKRTGEKVFLECVQDMDHENMFWYRQDPGLGLRLIYFSYDVKMKEKGDIPEGYSVSREKKERFSLILESASTNQTSMYLCASSSGADTGELFFGEGSRLTVL.

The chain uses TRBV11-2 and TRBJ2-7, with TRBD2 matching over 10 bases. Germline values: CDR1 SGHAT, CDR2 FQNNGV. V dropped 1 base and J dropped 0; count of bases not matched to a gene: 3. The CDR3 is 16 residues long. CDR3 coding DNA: TGTGCCAGCAGCTTAGCGCTAGCGGGGGACTCCTACGAGCAGTACTTC. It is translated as CASSLALAGDSYEQYF.

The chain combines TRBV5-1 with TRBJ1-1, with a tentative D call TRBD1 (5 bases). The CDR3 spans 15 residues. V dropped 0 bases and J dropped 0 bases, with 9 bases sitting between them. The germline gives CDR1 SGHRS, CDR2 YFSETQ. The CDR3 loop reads CASSLGWGMNTEAFF. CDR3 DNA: TGCGCCAGCAGCTTGGGATGGGGGATGAACACTGAAGCTTTCTTT.

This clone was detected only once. CDR3 bases: TGTGCCACCGCTAGGAGCTCCTACAATGAGCAGTTCTTC. It specifies CATARSSYNEQFF. V gene TRBV27 combines with J gene TRBJ2-1; D remains ambiguous. Trimming took 10 bases from V and 0 from J, leaving 10 bases between them. This CDR3 region has 13 residues. The V gene's germline CDR1 is MNHEY and CDR2 SMNVEV (reference sequence).

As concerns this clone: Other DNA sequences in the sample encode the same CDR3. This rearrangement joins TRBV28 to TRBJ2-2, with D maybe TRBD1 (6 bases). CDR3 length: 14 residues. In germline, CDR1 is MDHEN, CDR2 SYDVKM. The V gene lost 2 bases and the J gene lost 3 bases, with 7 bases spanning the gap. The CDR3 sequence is CASSLTGYTGELFF. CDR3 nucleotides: TGTGCCAGCAGTTTAACAGGGTACACCGGGGAGCTGTTTTTT. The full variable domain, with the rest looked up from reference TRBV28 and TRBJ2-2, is DVKVTQSSRYLVKRTGEKVFLECVQDMDHENMFWYRQDPGLGLRLIYFSYDVKMKEKGDIPEGYSVSREKKERFSLILESASTNQTSMYLCASSLTGYTGELFFGEGSRLTVL.

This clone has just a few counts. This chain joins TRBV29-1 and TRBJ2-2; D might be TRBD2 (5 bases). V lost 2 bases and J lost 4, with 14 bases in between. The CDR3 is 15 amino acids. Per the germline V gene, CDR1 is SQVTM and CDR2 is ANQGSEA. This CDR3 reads CSVELVGDGTGELFF. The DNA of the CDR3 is TGCAGCGTTGAATTGGTGGGAGATGGCACCGGGGAGCTGTTTTTT.

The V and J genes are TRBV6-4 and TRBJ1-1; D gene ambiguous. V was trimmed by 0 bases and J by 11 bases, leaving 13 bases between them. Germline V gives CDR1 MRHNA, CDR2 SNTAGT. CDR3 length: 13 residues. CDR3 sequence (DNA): TGTGCCAGCAGTGACTCGGGCCCGACCCCGGCTTTCTTT. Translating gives CASSDSGPTPAFF.

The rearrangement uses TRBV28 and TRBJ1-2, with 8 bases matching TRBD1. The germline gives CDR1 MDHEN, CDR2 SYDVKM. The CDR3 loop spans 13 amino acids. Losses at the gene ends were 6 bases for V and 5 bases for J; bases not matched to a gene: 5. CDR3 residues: CASRRTGSYGYTF. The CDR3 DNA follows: TGTGCCAGCAGGAGGACAGGGAGTTATGGCTACACCTTC.

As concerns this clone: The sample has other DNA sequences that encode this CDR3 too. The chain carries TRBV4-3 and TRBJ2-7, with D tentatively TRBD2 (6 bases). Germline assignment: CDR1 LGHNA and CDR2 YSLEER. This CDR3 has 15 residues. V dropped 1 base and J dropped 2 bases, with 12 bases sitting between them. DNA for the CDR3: TGCGCCAGCAGCCAAGGGGTCGGGGGAACCTACGAGCAGTACTTC. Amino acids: CASSQGVGGTYEQYF.

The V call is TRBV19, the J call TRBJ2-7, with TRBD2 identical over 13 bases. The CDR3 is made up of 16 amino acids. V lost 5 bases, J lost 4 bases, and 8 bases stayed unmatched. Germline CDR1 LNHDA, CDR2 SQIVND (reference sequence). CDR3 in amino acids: CASSRRTSGSMYEQYF. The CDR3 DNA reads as TGTGCCAGTAGTCGGAGGACTAGCGGGAGTATGTACGAGCAGTACTTC.

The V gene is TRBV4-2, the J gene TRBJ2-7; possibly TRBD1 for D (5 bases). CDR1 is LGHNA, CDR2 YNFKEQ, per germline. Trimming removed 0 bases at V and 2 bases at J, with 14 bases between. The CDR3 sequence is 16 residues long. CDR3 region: CASSQEEQDLTYEQYF. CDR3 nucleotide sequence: TGTGCCAGCAGCCAAGAGGAACAGGACCTGACCTACGAGCAGTACTTC.

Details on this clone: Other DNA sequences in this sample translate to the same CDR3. The CDR3 sequence: CASSPTENSNQPQHF. CDR3 sequence (DNA): TGTGCCAGCAGCCCCACGGAAAATAGCAATCAGCCCCAGCATTTT. The chain is built from TRBV6-5 and TRBJ1-5, with D hard to call. V was clipped by 6 bases and J by 0 bases, with 12 bases between them. The CDR3 loop spans 15 amino acids. Germline CDR1 is MNHEY and CDR2 is SVGAGI.

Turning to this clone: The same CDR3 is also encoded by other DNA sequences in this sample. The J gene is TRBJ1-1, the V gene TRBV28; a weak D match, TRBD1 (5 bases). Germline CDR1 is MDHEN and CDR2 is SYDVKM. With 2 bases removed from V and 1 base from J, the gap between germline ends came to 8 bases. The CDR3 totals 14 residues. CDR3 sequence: CASSLGGQNTEAFF. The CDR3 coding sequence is TGTGCCAGCAGTTTAGGCGGACAGAACACTGAAGCTTTCTTT. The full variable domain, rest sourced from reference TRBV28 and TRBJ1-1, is DVKVTQSSRYLVKRTGEKVFLECVQDMDHENMFWYRQDPGLGLRLIYFSYDVKMKEKGDIPEGYSVSREKKERFSLILESASTNQTSMYLCASSLGGQNTEAFFGQGTRLTVV.

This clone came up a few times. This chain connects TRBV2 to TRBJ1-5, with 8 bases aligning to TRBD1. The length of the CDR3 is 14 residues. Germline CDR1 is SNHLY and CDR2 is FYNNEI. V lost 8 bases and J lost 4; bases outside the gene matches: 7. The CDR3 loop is CASVGTGVNQPQHF. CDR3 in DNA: TGTGCCAGCGTCGGGACAGGTGTAAATCAGCCCCAGCATTTT.

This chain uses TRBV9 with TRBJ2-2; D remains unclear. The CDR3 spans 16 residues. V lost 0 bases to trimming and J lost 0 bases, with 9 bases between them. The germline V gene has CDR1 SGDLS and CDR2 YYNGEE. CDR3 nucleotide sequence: TGTGCCAGCAGCGTAGCCAGGAAGCCGAACACCGGGGAGCTGTTTTTT. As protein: CASSVARKPNTGELFF.